The 9 T cell receptor beta chains below were found in one sample sequenced in a study of OX40 agonist ivuxolimab in advanced cancers. Library preparation used the immunoSEQ multiplex PCR assay. This immuneACCESS table, as held by TCRdb, lists in-frame sequences with V and J called but not all clones. Of the missing ones, under half trace to an unresolved V gene in checked studies; the others have no known cause. In all, the sample holds about 46,000 clones, and more than 85% of those were seen once. 4% to 5% of the sample is in the top ten clones. Here the sequenced sample was CD4+ or CD8+ T cells sorted from blood, taken in a trial of the OX40 agonist ivuxolimab. Every receptor here comes from an adult with an advanced solid tumor such as melanoma, head and neck, liver or kidney cancer.

The J gene is TRBJ2-1, the V gene TRBV4-2; D perhaps matches TRBD2 (6 bases). Trimming took 1 base from V and 9 from J, leaving 10 bases between them. Germline assignment: CDR1 LGHNA and CDR2 YNFKEQ. The CDR3 runs 13 residues. CDR3 sequence reads: CASSQAGVGEQFF. CDR3 DNA sequence: TGTGCCAGCAGCCAAGCGGGGGTAGGTGAGCAGTTCTTC.

J is TRBJ1-1 and V is TRBV20-1; the D is unclear. The germline V and J ends were trimmed by 7 bases and 0 bases, with 6 bases remaining between them. Germline lookup yields CDR1 DFQATT and CDR2 SNEGSKA (reference sequence). The CDR3 runs 11 residues. Here the CDR3 reads CSGHLNTEAFF. In nucleotides, the CDR3 is TGCAGTGGACACCTGAACACTGAAGCTTTCTTT.

CDR3: CASSSGQVGPGELFF. DNA for the CDR3: TGTGCCAGCAGCTCGGGACAGGTTGGCCCCGGGGAGCTGTTTTTT. The rearrangement uses TRBV5-4 and TRBJ2-2; 8 bases fit TRBD1. The CDR3 contains 15 residues. The V gene end was trimmed by 3 bases and the J gene end by 6 bases; junction bases not matched to a gene: 7. CDR1 and CDR2 from the germline V gene are SGHNT and YYREEE (reference sequence).

The chain is built from TRBV9 and TRBJ2-2; no firm D call. This CDR3 is 13 amino acids long. The germline V gene encodes CDR1 SGDLS and CDR2 YYNGEE. Trimming took 4 bases from V and 6 from J, leaving 10 bases between them. The CDR3 DNA reads as TGTGCCAGCAGCTACATGGGATCCGGGGAGCTGTTTTTT. It encodes CASSYMGSGELFF.

V usage is TRBV27 and J usage is TRBJ2-2; D is ambiguous. V lost 6 bases and J 4 bases, leaving 21 bases between the germline ends. Looked up from germline, CDR1 is MNHEY and CDR2 is SMNVEV (reference sequence). The CDR3 length is 17 residues. The CDR3 loop is CASRPISYVPSTGELFF. CDR3 nucleotides: TGTGCCAGCAGACCCATCAGCTATGTTCCGAGCACCGGGGAGCTGTTTTTT.

This chain joins TRBV6-1 and TRBJ1-5; D unclear. The CDR3 sequence is 16 residues long. CDR1 is MNHNS and CDR2 is SASEGT in the germline V gene. V lost 2 bases, J lost 2 bases, and 13 bases lay in between. The CDR3 DNA reads TGTGCCAGCAGTGAATGGGCCGGGGAGGGCAATCAGCCCCAGCATTTT. It encodes CASSEWAGEGNQPQHF.

The rearrangement joins TRBV7-9 to TRBJ1-6, with D possibly matching TRBD1 (5 bases). The CDR3 has 15 amino acids. V was shortened by 5 bases and J by 4 bases, with 12 bases between the two germline ends. Germline CDR1 SEHNR, CDR2 FQNEAQ (reference sequence). The DNA of the CDR3 is TGTGCCAGCAGCGACGTACAGGAGTATAATTCACCCCTCCACTTT. Translated, it gives CASSDVQEYNSPLHF. Filled out from reference TRBV7-9 and TRBJ1-6, the complete variable domain reads DTGVSQNPRHKITKRGQNVTFRCDPISEHNRLYWYRQTLGQGPEFLTYFQNEAQLEKSRLLSDRFSAERPKGSFSTLEIQRTEQGDSAMYLCASSDVQEYNSPLHFGNGTRLTVT.

J is TRBJ2-1 and V is TRBV19; 7 bases match TRBD1. Trimming at V came to 6 bases and at J to 6 bases, leaving 5 bases not matched to a gene. Germline values: CDR1 LNHDA, CDR2 SQIVND (reference sequence). This CDR3 has 13 residues. The CDR3 nucleotides read TGTGCCAGTAGCACAGGACAGGCCAATGAGCAGTTCTTC. Encoded protein: CASSTGQANEQFF.

This sequence joins TRBV28 and TRBJ2-1; 11 bases agree with TRBD2. CDR1 is MDHEN, CDR2 SYDVKM, per germline. This CDR3 has 15 amino acids. V gave up 2 bases and J gave up 5 bases; unmatched junction bases: 2. This chain's CDR3 is CASSLGGLADNEQFF. DNA of the CDR3: TGTGCCAGCAGTTTAGGGGGACTAGCGGACAATGAGCAGTTCTTC.